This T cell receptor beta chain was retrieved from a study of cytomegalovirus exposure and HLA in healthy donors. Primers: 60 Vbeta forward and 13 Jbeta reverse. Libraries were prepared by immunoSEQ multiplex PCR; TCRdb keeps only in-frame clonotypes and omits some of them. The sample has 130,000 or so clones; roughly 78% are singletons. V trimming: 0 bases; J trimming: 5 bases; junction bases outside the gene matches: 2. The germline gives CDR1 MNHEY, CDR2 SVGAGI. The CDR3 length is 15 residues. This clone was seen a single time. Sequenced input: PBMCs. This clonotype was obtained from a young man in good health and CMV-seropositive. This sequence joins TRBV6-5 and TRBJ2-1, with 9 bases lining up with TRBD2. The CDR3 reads CASSYSAGGNNEQFF. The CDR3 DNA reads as TGTGCCAGCAGTTACTCCGCGGGAGGGAACAATGAGCAGTTCTTC.